A single sample gave rise to the 6 T cell receptor beta chains below, sequenced in a study of blood T cell repertoires in COVID-19. Generated by immunoSEQ multiplex PCR, the TCRdb table keeps only in-frame clones and is missing some. The sample holds approximately 400,000 clones, 81% seen once. Sequenced input: peripheral blood. The receptors were sampled from a human donor with acute or convalescent COVID-19. The donor label of this sample is uncertain.

The rearrangement uses TRBV15 and TRBJ1-5; possible D gene TRBD1, 5 bases. With 8 bases removed from V and 2 bases from J, the gap between germline ends came to 16 bases. Germline assignment: CDR1 LNHNV and CDR2 YYDKDF (reference sequence). The CDR3 runs to 15 residues. CDR3 coding DNA: TGTGCCACCTCCTACGGGGGGTTGGGCAATCAGCCCCAGCATTTT. Amino acids: CATSYGGLGNQPQHF.

This clone has just one count. The chain uses TRBV28 and TRBJ1-2; TRBD1 agrees at 8 bases. Germline CDR1 reads MDHEN; CDR2 reads SYDVKM. J gave up 5 bases and V 3 bases, and 5 bases lay outside the gene matches. There are 14 residues in the CDR3. The CDR3 DNA is TGTGCCAGCAGTTTTGAGGACAGGGTTTATGGCTACACCTTC. As protein: CASSFEDRVYGYTF.

The chain joins TRBV4-1 to TRBJ2-5; TRBD2 agrees at 12 bases. Per the germline V gene, CDR1 is MGHRA and CDR2 is YSYEKL. With 1 base clipped from V and 4 bases from J, the junction kept 1 base outside the gene matches. CDR3 length: 15 amino acids. For the CDR3, the DNA is TGCGCCAGCAGCCAAGCGACTAGCGGGGGAGAGACCCAGTACTTC. Its protein product is CASSQATSGGETQYF.

The sample holds one count of this clone. This sample also contains other DNA sequences that code for the same CDR3. The chain employs TRBV7-8 and TRBJ2-2; 7 bases fit TRBD2. Germline V lookup: CDR1 SGHVS, CDR2 FQNEAQ. The V segment lost 1 base and the J segment 9 bases; nucleotides outside the gene matches: 11. The CDR3 length is 16 residues. The CDR3 loop is CASSLVPAGSFRELFF. In DNA, the CDR3 is TGTGCCAGCAGCTTAGTCCCAGCGGGGTCCTTCAGGGAGCTGTTTTTT.

The V call is TRBV1, the J call TRBJ2-5; the table's D call, TRBD2, was not checked against the DNA. TRBV1 is recorded as a pseudogene. This CDR3 region has 19 residues. Written as DNA, the CDR3 is TGCACCAGCAGCCAAGGTTGTCGGGGAAAGCAGAGGCCGAAAGAGACCCAGTACTTC. Protein sequence: CTSSQGCRGKQRPKETQYF.

The CDR3: CASSQAGRGVQPQHF. The CDR3 region has the DNA TGTGCCAGCAGCCAAGCTGGGAGGGGCGTCCAGCCCCAGCATTTT. J is TRBJ1-5 and V is TRBV3-1 (or the pseudogene TRBV3-2), with D maybe TRBD1 (5 bases). Germline V CDR1 and CDR2: LGHDT, YNNKEL (reference sequence). V lost 1 base and J lost 7, with 14 bases in between. CDR3 length: 15 residues.